The entry that follows covers one T cell receptor (beta chain) sequence. Antigen: not known. Germline loops: CDR1 SGHRS, CDR2 YFSETQ. J was trimmed by 5 bases and V by 2 bases; bases with no gene match: 4. The length of the CDR3 is 14 residues. This sample was taken from a study of CD4 T cells in relation to SARS-CoV-2 and coronaviruses. Overall study context: Crossreactive spike epitopes shared across donors were mapped to their HLA restriction.

The unexposed donors gave CD4+ T cells in 2011-2018, prior to COVID-19. Study results and caveats: SARS-CoV-2-driven expansion was significantly weaker in crossreactive than monoreactive clones.

The repertoire was sequenced with immunoSEQ multiplex PCR; TCRdb's copy has only in-frame clones and lacks some. The sample holds just under 65,000 clones, 94% seen once. This rearrangement joins TRBV5-1 to TRBJ2-7; TRBD1 agrees at 10 bases. This clonotype was obtained from a human donor in good health. The sample taken for sequencing was naive CD4+ T cells from PBMCs. Subset meaning: naive CD4+ T cells isolated by negative enrichment. The CDR3 DNA is TGCGCCAGCAGCTTCCGGGACAGGGGTAACGAGCAGTACTTC. Amino acid sequence: CASSFRDRGNEQYF. The whole variable domain, filled in from reference TRBV5-1 and TRBJ2-7, reads KAGVTQTPRYLIKTRGQQVTLSCSPISGHRSVSWYQQTPGQGLQFLFEYFSETQRNKGNFPGRFSGRQFSNSRSEMNVSTLELGDSALYLCASSFRDRGNEQYFGPGTRLTVT.